The TCR beta chain described here comes from a study of molecular identifiers for immune sequencing clone quantification. This CDR3 has 14 amino acids. The ends lost 0 bases at V and 0 bases at J; junction bases unmatched: 0. From germline, CDR1 is SGHDT and CDR2 YYEEEE. Making the bulk TCR libraries relied on previously described methods and listed TCR primers. TCRdb independently ran MiXCR on the PCR reads; one entry per CDR3 protein. This table holds about 8,300 distinct CDR3 sequences, 33% found once. This clonotype was picked up a small number of times. The antigen is undetermined. Overall study findings and caveats: For highly expanded clones, sizes could be underestimated when identical TCR molecules share a barcode. Over 97% of CMV-specific effector molecules, but under 1% of naive ones, were in clones above 20 copies.

Sorting defined naive CD8 T cells as CD8+CD4-CCR7+CD45RA+. Sequences were obtained from naive CD8+ T cells from blood, with Jurkat cell RNA spiked in. Subset: FACS-sorted CD8+CD4-CCR7+CD45RA+ naive T cells. The receptor's source is a human donor in good health. Some libraries in this study had Jurkat cell RNA spiked in. The V gene is TRBV5-6, the J gene TRBJ2-7, with 7 bases fitting TRBD2. The CDR3 here is CASSLGTSSYEQYF. Here the CDR3 DNA reads TGTGCCAGCAGCTTGGGGACTAGCTCCTACGAGCAGTACTTC.